The T cell receptor beta chain under discussion was sequenced for a study of blood T cell repertoires in COVID-19. Turning to the study itself: The analysed material was cDNA or gDNA that came from T cells, B-cell-depleted T cells, or PBMCs.

In the source study's methods: Quantification of nucleated cells was approximated via reference gene primer amplification. Using immunoSEQ multiplex PCR, the repertoire was profiled, and TCRdb retains in-frame clones only, with some absent. V and J calls plus clone size are reproduced from that table; the DNA served to infer D and trimming. The repertoire holds around 27,000 clones, with roughly four fifths as singletons. The CDR3 is 16 residues long. V dropped 4 bases and J dropped 3; count of bases not matched to a gene: 3. CDR1 is MNHEY, CDR2 SVGAGI, per germline. The sequencing input was peripheral blood. The chain combines TRBV6-5 with TRBJ2-1, with 13 bases lining up with TRBD2. The receptor was derived from a man between 65 and 79 years old with active COVID-19. CDR3 sequence (DNA): TGTGCCAGCAGTTTAGGGACTAGCGGGATCTACAATGAGCAGTTCTTC. It yields the protein CASSLGTSGIYNEQFF.